Sequencing of this T cell receptor beta chain was carried out in a study of blood T cells in healthy people across ages (dated by TCRdb to the mid-2010s). Concerning the study at large: In model experiments, template switching captured about one uniquely barcoded TCR beta cDNA molecule for every two T cells. Using deep sequencing normalized with unique cDNA molecular identifiers, the study measured how TCR beta repertoire diversity changes with age. Four age groups were formed from the donors: young (average 16 years), middle-aged (more than 35), aged (around 68) and long-lived (approximately 78). Donors of different ages were randomly distributed across sequencing lanes to avoid experimental bias. For two donors (one aged 18 to 29 and one aged 80 or older), the study analyzed two additional independent replicas of 1 million unique cDNA reads from the same blood draw.

From the cysteine up to the phenylalanine, the CDR3 has a length of 14 residues. Of the read, only the CDR3 DNA is kept; its 42 bases are in frame from base 1. V gives up 1 base and J gives up 6 bases, and the segment between their germline ends measures 13 bases. CDR1 and CDR2, looked up from the germline V gene (reference sequence), are DFQATT and SNEGSKA. This clonotype was recorded only once. Its specific antigen is unknown. No much larger clone exists at a distance of one base, and base qualities are not known. One read yields weak evidence. Systemically healthy Caucasian individuals from Russia, 35 to 40 in total and aged roughly 6 to 100 years, were included as donors. Ten milliliters of peripheral blood were drawn from each donor into EDTA-treated Vacutainer tubes. Ficoll-Paque density-gradient centrifugation was used to isolate PBMCs, with at least 6 million per sample. Total RNA was extracted from PBMCs with Trizol reagent, with at least 5 micrograms obtained per sample. The percentages of naive CD45RAhigh/CD27high T cells were determined by flow cytometry on a PBMC aliquot from every donor.

On the study overall, not on this receptor specifically: Donor CMV infection status was unknown, potentially confounding age-related changes in expanded clonotypes. Observed TCR beta diversity per million T cells fell roughly linearly with age, and a significant reduction was already apparent by age about 38. Estimates of total diversity based on one million sequenced T cells were regarded as lower bounds and as underestimates. The percentage of naive T cells measured by flow cytometry correlated strongly with observed TCR beta diversity. Compared with the aged group, the long-lived group had more naive CD4+ T cells, fewer expanded clones and increased TCR diversity, suggesting age selection. Because profiling used bulk unsorted PBMCs, naive and antigen-experienced compartments could not be compared conclusively.

Library preparation was by 5' RACE. Sequenced using an Illumina HiSeq 2500. The second PCR ran for roughly 7 to 11 cycles and used a J-beta primer mix along with a sample-barcoded 5' primer. A unique molecular identifier was introduced onto each TCR beta cDNA molecule by a template-switch 5' adaptor carrying 12 random nucleotides. At least 2.5 million CDR3-containing paired-end reads were obtained from each sample. First-strand cDNA was synthesized from all RNA with the Mint cDNA synthesis kit, primed by a TRBC-specific oligonucleotide. Following uracil-DNA glycosylase treatment, all cDNA underwent a first 18-cycle PCR with the universal primers M1SS and BC2_uni_R. The authors' analysis ran thus. Normalization of each sample was performed by random selection of 1 million high-quality reads, each carrying a distinct molecular identifier. Reads with shared molecular identifiers were discarded instead of being binned into consensus sequences. MiTCR, with a Q25 quality threshold and the strictest error-elimination algorithm, was used for CDR3 identification, clonotype clustering and error correction. A nonparametric unseen species model using Euler transformation provided a lower-bound estimate of total TCR beta diversity. Using fastp trimming at Q25 and MiXCR clonotype assembly, TCRdb reanalyzed the public sequencing data and kept in-frame beta chains. Rows are unified per CDR3 protein, each entry keeping the most common DNA and genes. The authors' filters were not applied to this entry. Within this sample are hundreds of thousands of distinct CDR3 sequences, with around 46% of them counted one time only. Of the sample, around a fifth is held by the ten largest clones.

In this chain, TRBV20-1 is recombined with TRBJ2-1, with a weak D call of TRBD1 (6 bases match). Sample: blood. This TCR was recovered from a woman aged 55-70 years in good health. The CDR3 region has the sequence CSARVWDTCNEQFF. The sequenced DNA: TGCAGTGCTAGAGTATGGGACACATGCAATGAGCAGTTCTTC.